Sequencing of this T cell receptor beta chain was carried out in a study of Ad26.COV2.S vaccination and SARS-CoV-2 variants. Study-wide background: Within the COV1001 Ad26.COV2.S trial arm, the donor was enrolled.

Libraries were prepared by immunoSEQ multiplex PCR; TCRdb keeps only in-frame clonotypes and omits some of them. The data hold fewer than 400,000 clones, with about nine tenths observed a single time. Treatment defined: some 20 received Ad26.COV2.S at low or high dose, single or two shots; 5 received placebo; per-sample allocation not given. Samples came from day 63 after the first vaccine or placebo injection. What was given as vaccine was an Ad26 vector encoding Wuhan-strain SARS-CoV-2 spike. The trim removed 0 bases at V and 7 bases at J, leaving 8 bases unmatched. The CDR3 consists of 16 residues. CDR1 and CDR2 from the germline V gene are MGHRA and YSYEKL.

The clonotype was recovered from a person between 18 and 59 years old who received the Ad26.COV2.S COVID-19 vaccine or a placebo. The chain employs TRBV4-1 and TRBJ1-5; 8 bases agree with TRBD1. Sample: peripheral blood, taken in a trial of Ad26.COV2.S vaccine versus placebo. The CDR3 reads CASSQDEDRVSQPQHF. The CDR3 bases are TGCGCCAGCAGCCAAGATGAGGACAGGGTCTCCCAGCCCCAGCATTTT.